This T cell receptor beta chain was sequenced in a study of blood T cell repertoires in COVID-19. Seattle's enrolled individuals joined amid active infection and were then monitored longitudinally. Sequencing was performed with immunoSEQ multiplex PCR; in TCRdb, only in-frame clones are kept and a portion is missing. The table has about 350,000 clones, 87% seen once. The germline gives CDR1 SGHRS, CDR2 YFSETQ. The CDR3 covers 14 residues. V lost 3 bases and J 2 bases, leaving 12 bases between the germline ends. This chain joins TRBV5-1 and TRBJ2-7; TRBD2 is a possible D gene (6 bases). Specimen: peripheral blood. This TCR was recovered from a man aged 30 to 45 with COVID-19, enrolled during active disease. CDR3 amino acids: CASSSGDGPYEQYF. The CDR3 DNA follows: TGCGCCAGCAGCTCGGGGGACGGACCCTACGAGCAGTACTTC.